The 24 T cell receptor beta chains reported below all come from one sample, sequenced in a study of control samples from healthy donors and cancer patients (TCRdb year 2020). Libraries were prepared through the immunoSEQ multiplex PCR assay. TCRdb took over this immuneACCESS table, retaining in-frame rearrangements with V and J assigned. Such tables are incomplete; in checked studies, under half of the missing clones stem from an unresolved V gene, and the remainder is unexplained. This sample comprises 90,000 to 140,000 clones, around 82% of them detected only once. The top ten constitute around 14% of the sample. Sequencing was performed on blood. Receptor source: a woman between 45 and 65 years old in good health.

The chain carries TRBV5-1 and TRBJ1-1, with unresolved D. In germline, CDR1 is SGHRS, CDR2 YFSETQ. The CDR3 sequence is 14 residues long. V was cut by 0 bases and J by 1 base, with 7 bases left in between. CDR3 sequence (DNA): TGCGCCAGCAGCTTGGTCTCGGAGAACACTGAAGCTTTCTTT. The encoded protein is CASSLVSENTEAFF.

J is TRBJ2-5 and V is TRBV29-1, with 12 positions matching TRBD1. Unmatched junction bases numbered 1, after V lost 3 bases and J lost 2 bases. Germline values: CDR1 SQVTM, CDR2 ANQGSEA. CDR3 size: 14 residues. This CDR3 reads CSVEGQGAQETQYF. CDR3 coding DNA: TGCAGCGTTGAGGGACAGGGGGCGCAAGAGACCCAGTACTTC.

The V and J genes are TRBV28 and TRBJ1-6; no definite D call. V was pared by 6 bases and J by 7 bases, with 10 bases between. Germline V gene lookup returns CDR1 MDHEN and CDR2 SYDVKM. The CDR3 length is 13 residues. CDR3 sequence (DNA): TGTGCCAGCAGAAGGCTACAGAATTCACCCCTCCACTTT. Its protein product is CASRRLQNSPLHF.

The chain is built from TRBV30 and TRBJ2-5; maybe TRBD2 (5 bases). Germline loops: CDR1 GTSNPN, CDR2 SVGIG (reference sequence). There are 14 residues in the CDR3. The V end was cut by 4 bases, the J end by 5 bases, with 17 bases between. The CDR3 DNA sequence: TGTGCCTGGAACCGACGTGGAGGTGGCGAGACCCAGTACTTC. Protein: CAWNRRGGGETQYF.

The J gene is TRBJ2-7, the V gene TRBV7-2; no reliable D call. The germline CDR1 and CDR2 sequences are SGHTA and FQGNSA. This CDR3 spans 13 amino acids. V gave up 5 bases and J gave up 4 bases, with 12 bases separating them. CDR3 sequence: CASSDPPGYEQYF. DNA of the CDR3: TGTGCCAGCAGCGATCCTCCGGGTTACGAGCAGTACTTC. Filled out from reference TRBV7-2 and TRBJ2-7, the complete variable domain reads GAGVSQSPSNKVTEKGKDVELRCDPISGHTALYWYRQSLGQGLEFLIYFQGNSAPDKSGLPSDRFSAERTGGSVSTLTIQRTQQEDSAVYLCASSDPPGYEQYFGPGTRLTVT.

The genes are TRBV7-9 and TRBJ1-4; D perhaps matches TRBD1 (5 bases). The CDR3 spans 17 residues. Per germline, CDR1 SEHNR and CDR2 FQNEAQ (reference sequence). V lost 4 bases and J lost 1, with 16 bases in between. The CDR3 spells CASSSHRDGVTNEKLFF. The CDR3 bases are TGTGCCAGCAGCTCCCACCGGGACGGCGTAACTAATGAAAAACTGTTTTTT.

The V call is TRBV19, the J call TRBJ2-7, with 8 bases matching TRBD1. The CDR3 runs 12 residues. V dropped 4 bases and J dropped 7; count of bases not matched to a gene: 3. Germline loops: CDR1 LNHDA, CDR2 SQIVND (reference sequence). CDR3 loop: CASSTGGWEQYF. DNA of the CDR3: TGTGCCAGTAGTACAGGGGGCTGGGAGCAGTACTTC.

This chain connects TRBV6-5 to TRBJ1-3, with D unclear. This CDR3 is 15 amino acids long. V was clipped by 0 bases and J by 8 bases, with 14 bases between them. Germline CDR1 MNHEY, CDR2 SVGAGI. The CDR3 DNA follows: TGTGCCAGCAGTTACTCGACTGGGCAAGCGGACACCATATATTTT. Translated, it gives CASSYSTGQADTIYF.

J is TRBJ1-5 and V is TRBV27; D uncertain. The V and J ends lost 0 bases and 2 bases respectively, with 5 bases between them. CDR3 length: 14 amino acids. Per the germline V gene, CDR1 is MNHEY and CDR2 is SMNVEV (reference sequence). The chain's CDR3 is CASSLSSRNQPQHF. The CDR3 nucleotides are TGTGCCAGCAGTTTATCTTCCCGCAATCAGCCCCAGCATTTT.

The rearrangement joins TRBV27 to TRBJ2-1; TRBD1 aligns across 7 bases. After removal of 4 bases from V and 2 bases from J, the junction contained 5 bases not matched to a gene. The germline V gene encodes CDR1 MNHEY and CDR2 SMNVEV (reference sequence). CDR3 size: 15 residues. The CDR3 here is CASSSTDRAYNEQFF. CDR3 sequence (DNA): TGTGCCAGCAGTTCAACCGACAGGGCCTACAATGAGCAGTTCTTC.

The chain links TRBV7-2 to TRBJ1-2, with no clear D. This CDR3 has 14 residues. In germline, CDR1 is SGHTA, CDR2 FQGNSA. The V end was cut by 3 bases, the J end by 3 bases, with 11 bases between. CDR3: CASSFPGNHYGYTF. In DNA form, the CDR3 reads TGTGCCAGCAGCTTTCCCGGGAATCACTATGGCTACACCTTC.

Only one count was recorded for this clone. V is TRBV19 and J is TRBJ2-7, with 8 bases aligning to TRBD2. The CDR3 is made up of 15 amino acids. Germline V CDR1 and CDR2: LNHDA, SQIVND (reference sequence). V was clipped by 2 bases and J by 3 bases; unmatched bases: 6. CDR3 nucleotides: TGTGCCAGTAGTATAAACCGGGAGGGCCGCTACGAGCAGTACTTC. Its protein product is CASSINREGRYEQYF.

This clone was detected only a few times. The chain is built from TRBV12-3 or TRBV12-4 and TRBJ1-1, with D tentatively TRBD1 (6 bases). Trimming left V 6 bases short and J 6 bases short, with 11 bases between. This CDR3 contains 12 residues. In DNA form, the CDR3 reads TGTGCCAGCAGCCCGACAGGTTCTGAAGCTTTCTTT. It is translated as CASSPTGSEAFF.

The chain employs TRBV4-1 and TRBJ1-5, with TRBD1 as a possible D gene (6 bases). CDR1 and CDR2 from the germline V gene are MGHRA and YSYEKL. The CDR3 sequence is 15 residues long. V lost 5 bases and J 7 bases, leaving 18 bases between the germline ends. CDR3: CASSEISGVGQPQHF. The CDR3 DNA is TGCGCCAGCAGCGAGATATCAGGGGTCGGACAGCCCCAGCATTTT.

The V call is TRBV3-1 (or the pseudogene TRBV3-2), the J call TRBJ1-2, with 7 nucleotides matching TRBD1. The CDR3 runs to 14 residues. J lost 4 bases, V lost 4 bases, and 6 bases had no gene match. Germline-derived CDR1 and CDR2 are LGHDT and YNNKEL (reference sequence). The CDR3 DNA is TGTGCCAGCAGCCTACAGGGGTCTAGCTATGGCTACACCTTC. It codes for CASSLQGSSYGYTF.

The chain combines TRBV4-3 with TRBJ1-1; the D is unclear. CDR1 LGHNA and CDR2 YSLEER come from the germline V gene. Trimming stripped 3 bases from V and 0 bases from J, with 8 bases between. CDR3 length: 14 residues. CDR3 loop: CASSHGGMNTEAFF. CDR3 nucleotide sequence: TGCGCCAGCAGCCACGGCGGAATGAACACTGAAGCTTTCTTT.

The chain couples TRBV9 to TRBJ1-3; D might be TRBD1 (6 bases). CDR3 length: 15 residues. V was pared by 4 bases and J by 3 bases, with 14 bases between. Germline CDR1 is SGDLS and CDR2 is YYNGEE. The chain's CDR3 is CASSQTQGYGNTIYF. The DNA of the CDR3 is TGTGCCAGCAGCCAGACACAGGGTTATGGAAACACCATATATTTT.

The V and J genes are TRBV28 and TRBJ1-3; TRBD1 matches at 8 bases. The CDR3 contains 16 residues. J was trimmed by 4 bases and V by 4 bases; bases with no gene match: 9. Germline CDR1 reads MDHEN; CDR2 reads SYDVKM. The CDR3 coding sequence is TGTGCCAGCAGTTCAATCGGACAGGGCAGCGGAAACACCATATATTTT. It encodes CASSSIGQGSGNTIYF.

This chain links TRBV4-3 with TRBJ2-3, with D tentatively TRBD1 or TRBD2 (5 bases each). Trimming removed 0 bases at V and 4 bases at J, with 11 bases between. The CDR3 loop spans 15 amino acids. Germline assignment: CDR1 LGHNA and CDR2 YSLEER. CDR3: CASSQDLEGPDTQYF. The DNA for the CDR3 is TGCGCCAGCAGCCAAGATCTAGAGGGACCAGATACGCAGTATTTT.

In this sample, this clone turned up once. The CDR3 region is CASSIYRAGNEKLFF. The CDR3 coding sequence is TGTGCCAGTAGTATCTACCGGGCCGGTAATGAAAAACTGTTTTTT. The rearrangement uses TRBV19 and TRBJ1-4, with unresolved D. Deletions cut 3 bases from V and 4 bases from J, with 12 bases between. Germline CDR1 reads LNHDA; CDR2 reads SQIVND (reference sequence). The CDR3 is 15 residues long. The whole variable domain, filled in from reference TRBV19 and TRBJ1-4, reads DGGITQSPKYLFRKEGQNVTLSCEQNLNHDAMYWYRQDPGQGLRLIYYSQIVNDFQKGDIAEGYSVSREKKESFPLTVTSAQKNPTAFYLCASSIYRAGNEKLFFGSGTQLSVL.

V usage is TRBV30 and J usage is TRBJ2-1; 10 bases agree with TRBD2. V trimming: 2 bases; J trimming: 8 bases; junction bases outside the gene matches: 9. The CDR3 runs 15 residues. Germline V gene lookup returns CDR1 GTSNPN and CDR2 SVGIG (reference sequence). CDR3 sequence reads: CAWSTSGTLVDEQFF. The CDR3 DNA follows: TGTGCCTGGAGTACTAGCGGGACCCTAGTAGATGAGCAGTTCTTC. The full variable domain, completed using reference TRBV30 and TRBJ2-1, is SQTIHQWPATLVQPVGSPLSLECTVEGTSNPNLYWYRQAAGRGLQLLFYSVGIGQISSEVPQNLSASRPQDRQFILSSKKLLLSDSGFYLCAWSTSGTLVDEQFFGPGTRLTVL.

This clone was detected once. The chain recombines TRBV11-3 with TRBJ2-3; D remains ambiguous. The CDR3 is made up of 12 amino acids. V lost 1 base and J 5 bases, leaving 4 bases between the germline ends. Germline V gene sequence: CDR1 SGHNT, CDR2 YENEEA. CDR3: CASSLAVDTQYF. As DNA, the CDR3 is TGTGCCAGCAGCTTAGCAGTAGATACGCAGTATTTT.

This chain connects TRBV6-2 or TRBV6-3 to TRBJ1-6, with D possibly being TRBD1 (5 bases). CDR1 MNHEY and CDR2 SVGEGT come from the germline V gene. This CDR3 has 15 residues. The V end was cut by 2 bases, the J end by 6 bases, with 11 bases between. The DNA for the CDR3 is TGTGCCAGCAGTTACGGGGGTCTCACTAATTCACCCCTCCACTTT. Residues: CASSYGGLTNSPLHF.

The genes are TRBV28 and TRBJ1-1; 8 bases align to TRBD1. Germline assignment: CDR1 MDHEN and CDR2 SYDVKM. The CDR3 has 13 residues. The CDR3 sequence is CTSQGAGNTEAFF. CDR3 DNA sequence: TGTACAAGCCAGGGGGCGGGGAACACTGAAGCTTTCTTT.